This record concerns one T cell receptor (beta chain) sequence. What antigen it recognizes has not been identified. It has no much larger one-base neighbor in the sample; base qualities were not kept. This sample is part of a study of blood T cell repertoires in COVID-19 (TCRdb year 2020). With regard to the full study: Samples covering the acute and convalescent phases of COVID-19 were provided by collaborators in the United States, Italy and Spain. Subjects who had been exposed to COVID-19, were actively infected with it, or had recovered from it provided the deeply sampled blood TCRbeta repertoires that made up the dataset. The material from the prospective study consisted of cDNA or gDNA derived from T cells, B-cell-depleted T cells, or PBMCs. Samples were obtained from the ongoing ImmuneRACE study (first 160 participants) and from 1,254 subjects provided by 6 global collaborators. The repertoires were made available in a free public database intended to serve as a resource for research on the immune response to SARS-CoV-2. Where HLA class I and class II types were available, the types were taken from metadata supplied by the sample provider, not from assay-based typing. The sample metadata nearly always contained a de-identified subject ID, COVID-19 status, age in years and sex.

Trimming at the junction amounts to 1 base on V and 2 bases on J, and the germline ends lie 15 bases apart. Taken from cysteine to phenylalanine, the CDR3 has 16 residues. Just the 48-base CDR3 DNA is kept, in frame starting at base 1. The germline V gene encodes CDR1 MGHRA and CDR2 YSYEKL. The immunoSEQ Assay, a bias-controlled multiplex PCR, was used to amplify TCRbeta CDR3 regions from genomic DNA. Per the authors' processing: The number of nucleated cells in each sample was estimated from the amplification of reference gene primers within the assay. Sequence reads were collapsed and filtered to measure the absolute abundance of every unique TCRbeta CDR3 rearrangement. For each sample, productive Simpson clonality was calculated by taking the square root of Simpson's diversity index across productive rearrangements. The table was pulled from immuneACCESS by TCRdb, which kept in-frame rearrangements only. Such tables lose some clones; where checked, under half of the loss comes from unresolved V genes, and the rest has no known cause. That table is the source of V, J and clone size, and D and trimming were worked out from the DNA. The sample yields 300,000 to 400,000 clones; roughly 88% were counted once. Together, the top ten hold over 0.9% of the sample.

In the prospective study, participants were about 18 to 100 years old, resided in approximately 25 geographic areas of the United States, and were enrolled through a virtual design. In the prospective study, participants were assigned to cohorts based on the clinical history participants reported in a screening survey and a study questionnaire. In the prospective study, mobile phlebotomists collected whole blood, serum and a nasopharyngeal or oropharyngeal swab from each participant. Prospective study participants could optionally give additional blood draws and questionnaires over an approximately 2-month period. Prospective study blood samples were shipped either frozen or at room temperature before DNA extraction. The study at large found these results: How much clinical and demographic metadata was included differed by source and by participant, and the metadata was provided uncurated.

Sequences were obtained from PBMCs or T cells enriched from blood (not recorded which). The sequence was collected from a woman aged 25-40 years with acute COVID-19. The chain is assembled from TRBV4-1 and TRBJ2-7, with the D segment identity uncertain. The nucleotide sequence is TGCGCCAGCAGCCAAGGTGTCCCGAGCCCAACCTACGAGCAGTACTTC. Translated, it reads CASSQGVPSPTYEQYF.